This passage covers 25 T cell receptor beta chains from one sample sequenced in a study of T cell responses to AZD1222 COVID-19 vaccine. The data were produced by immunoSEQ multiplex PCR, yet TCRdb's version contains in-frame clones alone and is incomplete. The repertoire holds 120,000 to 150,000 clones, more than 85% seen once, with around 3% in the top ten. Sequenced here: peripheral blood, sampled on day 0 of AZD1222 vaccination. The source is an adult in good health.

This chain joins TRBV28 and TRBJ1-3; weak D call: TRBD1 (6 bases). The germline V and J ends were trimmed by 6 bases and 0 bases, with 15 bases remaining between them. This CDR3 region has 16 residues. Looked up from germline, CDR1 is MDHEN and CDR2 is SYDVKM. The CDR3 is CASSTDSLVSGNTIYF. DNA for the CDR3: TGTGCCAGCAGCACGGACAGCCTTGTCTCTGGAAACACCATATATTTT.

Written as DNA, the CDR3 is TGTGCCTGGGACAACTCGATCGGCACTGAAGCTTTCTTT. The encoded protein is CAWDNSIGTEAFF. The V call is TRBV30, the J call TRBJ1-1; D uncertain. The CDR3 extends over 13 amino acids. Germline CDR1 is GTSNPN and CDR2 is SVGIG (reference sequence). V lost 5 bases to trimming and J lost 4 bases, with 14 bases between them.

The rearrangement links TRBV4-1 to TRBJ2-5; a weak D match, TRBD2 (5 bases). With 6 bases removed from V and 3 bases from J, the gap between germline ends came to 14 bases. CDR1 and CDR2 (germline): MGHRA, YSYEKL. CDR3 length: 14 amino acids. The chain's CDR3 is CASRGEGSKETQYF. CDR3 nucleotides: TGCGCCAGCAGGGGCGAGGGTTCCAAAGAGACCCAGTACTTC.

This clone showed up just once. This sequence joins TRBV6-1 and TRBJ1-1; a possible D gene is TRBD1 (5 bases). Deletions cut 0 bases from V and 1 base from J, with 9 bases between. The germline CDR1 and CDR2 sequences are MNHNS and SASEGT. There are 15 residues in the CDR3. The CDR3 spells CASSEAGTENTEAFF. The CDR3 bases are TGTGCCAGCAGTGAAGCGGGGACGGAGAACACTGAAGCTTTCTTT.

The rearrangement links TRBV7-2 to TRBJ2-7; unclear D gene. V was clipped by 3 bases and J by 5 bases, with 11 bases between them. Germline CDR1 and CDR2: SGHTA and FQGNSA. The CDR3 length is 13 residues. The CDR3 reads CASSLAGPNEQYF. In DNA, the CDR3 is TGTGCCAGCAGCTTGGCAGGCCCCAACGAGCAGTACTTC.

In its sample, this clone was seen once. This rearrangement joins TRBV27 to TRBJ2-5; unclear D gene. Germline V CDR1 and CDR2: MNHEY, SMNVEV (reference sequence). V dropped 3 bases and J dropped 4 bases, with 9 bases sitting between them. The CDR3 spans 13 residues. The CDR3, as DNA: TGTGCCAGCAGTTTGTGGGATCGAGAGACCCAGTACTTC. This encodes CASSLWDRETQYF.

The CDR3 loop is CASSSTWNTEAFF. CDR3 DNA: TGTGCCAGCAGCTCGACGTGGAACACTGAAGCTTTCTTT. This chain links TRBV7-9 with TRBJ1-1; D ambiguous. From germline, CDR1 is SEHNR and CDR2 FQNEAQ (reference sequence). Trimming removed 4 bases from V and 1 base from J, with 7 bases in between. The CDR3 consists of 13 residues.

V gene TRBV5-1 combines with J gene TRBJ1-2; D remains unclear. This CDR3 contains 14 residues. Germline values: CDR1 SGHRS, CDR2 YFSETQ. V was pared by 0 bases and J by 2 bases, with 8 bases between. The CDR3 here is CASSLGTVNYGYTF. The DNA of the CDR3 is TGCGCCAGCAGCTTGGGGACTGTGAACTATGGCTACACCTTC. The full variable domain, rest sourced from reference TRBV5-1 and TRBJ1-2, is KAGVTQTPRYLIKTRGQQVTLSCSPISGHRSVSWYQQTPGQGLQFLFEYFSETQRNKGNFPGRFSGRQFSNSRSEMNVSTLELGDSALYLCASSLGTVNYGYTFGSGTRLTVV.

The rearrangement uses TRBV7-9 and TRBJ2-7; D might be TRBD1 (6 bases). CDR3 length: 12 amino acids. Trimming removed 5 bases from V and 7 bases from J, with 12 bases in between. Germline V lookup: CDR1 SEHNR, CDR2 FQNEAQ (reference sequence). CDR3 DNA: TGTGCCAGCAGCCAATATAGGGGGGAGCAGTACTTC. It codes for CASSQYRGEQYF.

The V call is TRBV25-1, the J call TRBJ2-2, with D perhaps assigned TRBD1 or TRBD2 (5 bases each). The CDR3 covers 15 residues. The germline V gene has CDR1 MGHDK and CDR2 SYGVNS. The V end lost 6 bases, the J end lost 5 bases, and 16 bases lay between the germline ends. CDR3 coding DNA: TGTGCCAGCAGGGGCAGCAGCTGGGGGACCGGGGAGCTGTTTTTT. Translation: CASRGSSWGTGELFF.

The J gene is TRBJ2-1, the V gene TRBV30, with 13 bases that match TRBD2. Germline V gene data show CDR1 as GTSNPN and CDR2 as SVGIG (reference sequence). The CDR3 sequence is 13 residues long. Losses at the gene ends were 4 bases for V and 9 bases for J; bases not matched to a gene: 3. CDR3 protein: CAWMGTSGIEQFF. CDR3 sequence (DNA): TGTGCCTGGATGGGGACTAGCGGGATTGAGCAGTTCTTC.

The V and J genes are TRBV6-5 and TRBJ2-2; 13 bases are shared with TRBD2. The J segment lost 4 bases and the V segment lost 6 bases, leaving 2 bases of the junction unmatched. The CDR3 is 15 amino acids. Germline V gives CDR1 MNHEY, CDR2 SVGAGI. The DNA for the CDR3 is TGTGCCAGCAGCCGGACTAGCGGGGGCACCGGGGAGCTGTTTTTT. As protein: CASSRTSGGTGELFF.

This chain links TRBV28 with TRBJ1-2; D is perhaps TRBD1 (5 bases). V lost 2 bases, J lost 4 bases, and 8 bases lay in between. The CDR3 contains 13 residues. Germline V gene lookup returns CDR1 MDHEN and CDR2 SYDVKM. The CDR3 DNA is TGTGCCAGCAGTTTAGACAGCTCCTATGGCTACACCTTC. It codes for CASSLDSSYGYTF.

V usage is TRBV29-1 and J usage is TRBJ2-7; 13 bases map to TRBD2. The ends lost 7 bases at V and 6 bases at J; junction bases unmatched: 9. Germline values: CDR1 SQVTM, CDR2 ANQGSEA. The CDR3 loop spans 14 amino acids. CDR3: CSAGRTSGSSEQYF. The CDR3 DNA is TGCAGCGCCGGACGGACTAGCGGGAGTTCCGAGCAGTACTTC.

The chain is built from TRBV6-5 and TRBJ1-5; D possibly corresponds to TRBD1 (6 bases). The CDR3 spans 12 residues. Trimming shortened V by 7 bases and J by 6 bases, and 10 bases separated the two germline ends. Germline values: CDR1 MNHEY, CDR2 SVGAGI. The CDR3 nucleotides read TGTGCCAGCACCAAAGGGGGTCAGCCCCAGCATTTT. Amino acid sequence: CASTKGGQPQHF.

The V and J genes are TRBV24-1 and TRBJ2-1; D may be TRBD2 (5 bases). Trimming removed 4 bases from V and 10 bases from J, with 13 bases in between. The CDR3 length is 13 residues. Germline assignment: CDR1 KGHDR and CDR2 SFDVKD. CDR3 sequence (DNA): TGTGCCACCAGTGACCACGGACTGCAAGAGCAGTTCTTC. As protein: CATSDHGLQEQFF.

V gene TRBV7-2 combines with J gene TRBJ1-4, with D tentatively TRBD1 (5 bases). Germline-derived CDR1 and CDR2 are SGHTA and FQGNSA. The CDR3 is 16 amino acids. The V end was cut by 1 base, the J end by 3 bases, with 12 bases between. Here the CDR3 DNA reads TGTGCCAGCAGCTTAGGCCCTCAGGGATCTAATGAAAAACTGTTTTTT. It is translated as CASSLGPQGSNEKLFF. The complete variable domain, with remaining parts taken from reference TRBV7-2 and TRBJ1-4, reads GAGVSQSPSNKVTEKGKDVELRCDPISGHTALYWYRQSLGQGLEFLIYFQGNSAPDKSGLPSDRFSAERTGGSVSTLTIQRTQQEDSAVYLCASSLGPQGSNEKLFFGSGTQLSVL.

The DNA for the CDR3 is TGTGCCAGCAGTGCCAGGAATAGCAATCAGCCCCAGCATTTT. This encodes CASSARNSNQPQHF. The chain uses TRBV25-1 and TRBJ1-5; D is unclear. The V end lost 4 bases, the J end lost 0 bases, and 7 bases lay between the germline ends. The CDR3 loop spans 14 amino acids. Germline CDR1 is MGHDK and CDR2 is SYGVNS.

The chain is built from TRBV28 and TRBJ1-2, with no clear D. In germline, CDR1 is MDHEN, CDR2 SYDVKM. The CDR3 runs to 16 residues. Trimming left V 4 bases short and J 4 bases short, with 19 bases between. CDR3 in DNA: TGTGCCAGCAGTTCAACCCCGGCACCGGACCCCTATGGCTACACCTTC. Protein: CASSSTPAPDPYGYTF.

This chain connects TRBV11-2 to TRBJ2-3; TRBD2 is a possible D gene (5 bases). The CDR3 runs 15 residues. CDR1 is SGHAT and CDR2 is FQNNGV in the germline V gene. The V end lost 5 bases, the J end lost 4 bases, and 16 bases lay between the germline ends. CDR3 residues: CASSPGHSGADTQYF. The CDR3 DNA reads as TGTGCCAGCAGCCCCGGCCACTCCGGGGCAGATACGCAGTATTTT.

This chain uses TRBV9 with TRBJ1-1; D gene unclear. CDR1 is SGDLS and CDR2 is YYNGEE in the germline V gene. CDR3 length equals 13 residues. Trimming pared 4 bases from V and 5 bases from J, leaving 12 bases between. CDR3 in DNA: TGTGCCAGCAGCTCCTCTTTGGCAACTGAAGCTTTCTTT. Translating gives CASSSSLATEAFF. Full variable domain (missing parts from reference TRBV9 and TRBJ1-1): DSGVTQTPKHLITATGQRVTLRCSPRSGDLSVYWYQQSLDQGLQFLIQYYNGEERAKGNILERFSAQQFPDLHSELNLSSLELGDSALYFCASSSSLATEAFFGQGTRLTVV.

The chain carries TRBV9 and TRBJ2-4; possibly TRBD2 for D (6 bases). The CDR3 has 15 residues. Germline-derived CDR1 and CDR2 are SGDLS and YYNGEE. The V gene lost 4 bases and the J gene lost 2 bases, with 13 bases spanning the gap. CDR3 DNA sequence: TGTGCCAGCAGCCTCTCCGGGGGAACCAAAAACATTCAGTACTTC. This gives the protein CASSLSGGTKNIQYF.

This rearrangement joins TRBV30 to TRBJ1-6; unclear D gene. The germline CDR1 and CDR2 sequences are GTSNPN and SVGIG (reference sequence). CDR3 size: 15 residues. Trimming stripped 0 bases from V and 5 bases from J, with 11 bases between. The CDR3 loop reads CAWSVGQLHNSPLHF. The CDR3 bases are TGTGCCTGGAGTGTAGGGCAGCTCCATAATTCACCCCTCCACTTT. The variable domain in full, completed from reference TRBV30 and TRBJ1-6, reads SQTIHQWPATLVQPVGSPLSLECTVEGTSNPNLYWYRQAAGRGLQLLFYSVGIGQISSEVPQNLSASRPQDRQFILSSKKLLLSDSGFYLCAWSVGQLHNSPLHFGNGTRLTVT.

This clone showed up just once. The genes are TRBV5-4 and TRBJ1-4; the D gene is possibly TRBD1 (5 bases). V was pared by 4 bases and J by 8 bases, with 21 bases between. This CDR3 comprises 16 residues. Germline V gives CDR1 SGHNT, CDR2 YYREEE (reference sequence). CDR3 DNA sequence: TGTGCCAGCAGCCCGAGGAGTGGTAGGGGTGGAGAAAAACTGTTTTTT. It codes for CASSPRSGRGGEKLFF.

The rearrangement links TRBV30 to TRBJ1-1; 7 bases match TRBD1. V dropped 7 bases and J dropped 0; count of bases not matched to a gene: 8. This CDR3 spans 14 amino acids. CDR1 GTSNPN and CDR2 SVGIG come from the germline V gene (reference sequence). CDR3 sequence (DNA): TGTGCCTCGTCGACAGGGCTCATGAACACTGAAGCTTTCTTT. As protein: CASSTGLMNTEAFF.